This entry is about one T cell receptor (beta chain). This sample was included in a study of T cell responses to AZD1222 COVID-19 vaccine. TCRdb's copy holds only in-frame clones and misses some; the assay was immunoSEQ multiplex PCR. Among about 110,000 clones listed, about nine tenths were seen once. The germline V gene encodes CDR1 SGHNT and CDR2 YYREEE (reference sequence). CDR3 size: 16 residues. Trimming took 0 bases from V and 5 from J; bases not matched to a gene: 9. The sequencing here drew on peripheral blood, taken on day 0 of AZD1222 vaccination. The J gene is TRBJ2-7, the V gene TRBV5-4; TRBD1 aligns across 9 bases. The sequence was collected from an adult in good health. In DNA form, the CDR3 reads TGTGCCAGCAGCTTGGGCGCGGGACAGGGAGTCAACGAGCAGTACTTC. Translating it yields CASSLGAGQGVNEQYF.